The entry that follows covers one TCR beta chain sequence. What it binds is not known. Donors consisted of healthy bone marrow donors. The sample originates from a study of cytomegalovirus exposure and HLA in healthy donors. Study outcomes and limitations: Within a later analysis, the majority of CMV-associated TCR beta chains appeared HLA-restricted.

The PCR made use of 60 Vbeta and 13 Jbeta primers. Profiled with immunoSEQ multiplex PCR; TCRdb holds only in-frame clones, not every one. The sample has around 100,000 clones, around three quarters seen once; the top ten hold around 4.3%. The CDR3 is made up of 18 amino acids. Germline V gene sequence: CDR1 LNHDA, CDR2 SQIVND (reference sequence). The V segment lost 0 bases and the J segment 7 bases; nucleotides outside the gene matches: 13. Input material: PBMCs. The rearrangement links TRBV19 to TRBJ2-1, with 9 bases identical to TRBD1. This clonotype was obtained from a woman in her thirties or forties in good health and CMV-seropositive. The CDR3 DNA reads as TGTGCCAGTAGTATAGATTTAACGTATGGACAGGGGTGGAATGAGCAGTTCTTC. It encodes CASSIDLTYGQGWNEQFF.